A selection of T cell receptor beta chains follows, all from one sample in a study of blood T cell repertoires in COVID-19. Clones were read by immunoSEQ multiplex PCR, and TCRdb kept only the in-frame ones, dropping some. The sample has under 130,000 clones; approximately 62% are singletons. The sequenced sample consisted of peripheral blood. The receptors stem from a man at least 80 years old with acute or convalescent COVID-19. CDR3s include the opening cysteine and the closing phenylalanine or tryptophan. Each record gives: clone size, D gene, V gene, J gene, CDR3 protein, CDR3 DNA. A D gene is named only where the DNA matches it firmly. Size is stated for part of the rows, as once, few or many counts, or as a class when the clone is expanded.

clone_size: .
d_call: .
v_call: TRBV7-8
j_call: TRBJ2-7
cdr3_aa: CASSNRDTRYEQYF
cdr3_nt: TGTGCCAGCAGCAACCGGGACACACGCTACGAGCAGTACTTC

clone_size: .
d_call: .
v_call: TRBV4-1
j_call: TRBJ1-4
cdr3_aa: CASSLPRGQTNEKLFF
cdr3_nt: TGCGCCAGCAGCCTACCCCGAGGCCAGACTAATGAAAAACTGTTTTTT

clone_size: few
d_call: .
v_call: TRBV6-5
j_call: TRBJ2-7
cdr3_aa: CASRPAATLYEQYF
cdr3_nt: TGTGCCAGCAGGCCAGCGGCCACCCTCTACGAGCAGTACTTC

clone_size: .
d_call: .
v_call: TRBV19
j_call: TRBJ1-2
cdr3_aa: CASSITGTLGGYTF
cdr3_nt: TGTGCCAGTAGTATAACTGGGACACTAGGAGGCTACACCTTC

clone_size: .
d_call: .
v_call: TRBV28
j_call: TRBJ2-6
cdr3_aa: CASSNQGSGANVLTF
cdr3_nt: TGTGCCAGCAGTAACCAGGGCTCTGGGGCCAACGTCCTGACTTTC

clone_size: .
d_call: TRBD2
v_call: TRBV28
j_call: TRBJ2-5
cdr3_aa: CASRGRGSWETQYF
cdr3_nt: TGTGCCAGCAGGGGGAGGGGAAGTTGGGAGACCCAGTACTTC

clone_size: few
d_call: TRBD2
v_call: TRBV7-9
j_call: TRBJ2-5
cdr3_aa: CASSSLAGEETQYF
cdr3_nt: TGTGCCAGCAGCTCCTTAGCGGGAGAAGAGACCCAGTACTTC

clone_size: few
d_call: .
v_call: TRBV2
j_call: TRBJ1-1
cdr3_aa: CASRANPNTEAFF
cdr3_nt: TGTGCCAGCAGGGCAAATCCGAACACTGAAGCTTTCTTT

clone_size: few
d_call: .
v_call: TRBV5-4
j_call: TRBJ2-2
cdr3_aa: CASSKTGNTGELFF
cdr3_nt: TGTGCCAGCAGCAAAACAGGGAACACCGGGGAGCTGTTTTTT

clone_size: .
d_call: TRBD1
v_call: TRBV5-1
j_call: TRBJ2-3
cdr3_aa: CASSPRDRGLDTQYF
cdr3_nt: TGCGCCAGCAGCCCACGGGACAGGGGGTTGGATACGCAGTATTTT

clone_size: .
d_call: TRBD1
v_call: TRBV5-4
j_call: TRBJ1-2
cdr3_aa: CASREGQVNYGYTF
cdr3_nt: TGTGCCAGCAGAGAGGGACAGGTTAACTATGGCTACACCTTC

clone_size: .
d_call: .
v_call: TRBV4-3
j_call: TRBJ2-7
cdr3_aa: CASSQTAVEGEQYF
cdr3_nt: TGCGCCAGCAGCCAAACCGCCGTGGAGGGCGAGCAGTACTTC

clone_size: once
d_call: .
v_call: TRBV29-1
j_call: TRBJ1-2
cdr3_aa: CSVHERGGYTF
cdr3_nt: TGCAGCGTACACGAAAGGGGCGGCTACACCTTC

clone_size: .
d_call: .
v_call: TRBV3-1/TRBV3-2
j_call: TRBJ2-2
cdr3_aa: CASSQDSSGNTGELFF
cdr3_nt: TGTGCCAGCAGCCAAGATTCGAGCGGGAACACCGGGGAGCTGTTTTTT

clone_size: .
d_call: .
v_call: TRBV15
j_call: TRBJ2-3
cdr3_aa: CATSRQTDTQYF
cdr3_nt: TGTGCCACCAGCAGGCAGACAGATACGCAGTATTTT

clone_size: .
d_call: TRBD1
v_call: TRBV28
j_call: TRBJ1-1
cdr3_aa: CASRPGQGSTEAFF
cdr3_nt: TGTGCCAGCAGACCGGGACAGGGGAGCACTGAAGCTTTCTTT

clone_size: .
d_call: .
v_call: TRBV12-1
j_call: TRBJ2-3
cdr3_aa: CASSPLSRRGGTDTQYF
cdr3_nt: TGTGCCAGCAGCCCCCTTTCGAGGCGGGGGGGCACAGATACGCAGTATTTT

clone_size: .
d_call: .
v_call: TRBV5-6
j_call: TRBJ1-6
cdr3_aa: CASSLAQGESYNSPLHF
cdr3_nt: TGTGCCAGCAGCTTGGCACAGGGAGAGTCCTATAATTCACCCCTCCACTTT

clone_size: .
d_call: .
v_call: TRBV27
j_call: TRBJ2-6
cdr3_aa: CASSFGLISGANVLTF
cdr3_nt: TGTGCCAGCAGTTTCGGACTGATCTCTGGGGCCAACGTCCTGACTTTC

clone_size: .
d_call: TRBD1
v_call: TRBV20-1
j_call: TRBJ1-6
cdr3_aa: CSASRQGNSPLHF
cdr3_nt: TGCAGTGCTAGTCGACAGGGTAATTCACCCCTCCACTTT

clone_size: .
d_call: TRBD1
v_call: TRBV7-2
j_call: TRBJ2-1
cdr3_aa: CASGQRQGGEQFF
cdr3_nt: TGTGCCAGCGGCCAACGACAGGGGGGTGAGCAGTTCTTC

clone_size: .
d_call: .
v_call: TRBV12-3/TRBV12-4
j_call: TRBJ1-2
cdr3_aa: CASSFNRGGGYTF
cdr3_nt: TGTGCCAGCAGTTTTAATAGGGGCGGAGGCTACACCTTC